The 12 T cell receptor beta chains given below trace back to one sample, sequenced in a study of blood T cells in healthy people across ages. Using a J-beta primer mix together with a sample-barcoded 5' primer, a second PCR was run for roughly 7 to 12 cycles. From the 5' RACE reads, TCRdb called clonotypes with MiXCR, one entry per CDR3 protein. The sample gives 580,000 or so distinct CDR3 sequences, around half of which show up once; around 24% is in the top ten. The sequenced sample consisted of blood. These receptors all come from a man aged 80 or over in good health.

In its sample, this clonotype was seen a few times. The rearrangement links TRBV7-2 to TRBJ2-7, with 8 nucleotides matching TRBD2. J lost 3 bases, V lost 3 bases, and 4 bases had no gene match. CDR3 length: 14 amino acids. Germline lookup yields CDR1 SGHTA and CDR2 FQGNSA. CDR3 DNA: TGTGCCAGCAGCTTTGGCGGGGGGTTCTACGAGCAGTACTTC. It encodes CASSFGGGFYEQYF. Variable domain in full (rest from reference TRBV7-2 and TRBJ2-7): GAGVSQSPSNKVTEKGKDVELRCDPISGHTALYWYRQSLGQGLEFLIYFQGNSAPDKSGLPSDRFSAERTGGSVSTLTIQRTQQEDSAVYLCASSFGGGFYEQYFGPGTRLTVT.

A few counts support this clonotype. The chain carries TRBV20-1 and TRBJ2-7; 8 bases line up with TRBD1. The germline gives CDR1 DFQATT, CDR2 SNEGSKA (reference sequence). The CDR3 sequence is 14 residues long. V trimming: 3 bases; J trimming: 2 bases; junction bases outside the gene matches: 6. CDR3 bases: TGCAGTGCTAGGGACGCACAGGGGGCCTACGAGCAGTACTTC. It translates to CSARDAQGAYEQYF.

The rearrangement links TRBV6-2 or TRBV6-3 to TRBJ2-1, with 8 bases fitting TRBD2. Germline V gene sequence: CDR1 MNHEY, CDR2 SVGEGT. V lost 4 bases and J lost 0; bases outside the gene matches: 11. The CDR3 length is 18 residues. CDR3 in DNA: TGTGCCAGCAGTTCCGTCTTGACTGGACTAGCCTCCTACAATGAGCAGTTCTTC. Its translation: CASSSVLTGLASYNEQFF.

This clonotype was observed a handful of times. The chain recombines TRBV7-2 with TRBJ2-3, with a tentative D call TRBD2 (6 bases). The CDR3 covers 16 residues. CDR1 is SGHTA, CDR2 FQGNSA, per germline. Trimming took off 1 base at V and 3 bases at J, with 14 bases between the two ends. The CDR3 sequence: CASSLVAGGGTDTQYF. The CDR3 DNA sequence: TGTGCCAGCAGCTTAGTTGCCGGGGGTGGGACAGATACGCAGTATTTT.

The table lists this clonotype with a few counts. V usage is TRBV7-3 and J usage is TRBJ2-1; D call uncertain. V was trimmed by 3 bases and J by 6 bases, leaving 15 bases between them. This CDR3 comprises 15 residues. Germline CDR1 is SGHTA and CDR2 is FQGTGA. CDR3 coding DNA: TGTGCCAGCAGCTTGGTTAGAGCGCCCCCCAATGAGCAGTTCTTC. This translates into CASSLVRAPPNEQFF. Complete variable domain (other parts from reference TRBV7-3 and TRBJ2-1): GAGVSQTPSNKVTEKGKYVELRCDPISGHTALYWYRQSLGQGPEFLIYFQGTGAADDSGLPNDRFFAVRPEGSVSTLKIQRTERGDSAVYLCASSLVRAPPNEQFFGPGTRLTVL.

The chain is built from TRBV18 and TRBJ2-7; 10 positions match TRBD2. With 3 bases clipped from V and 3 bases from J, the junction kept 5 bases outside the gene matches. Per germline, CDR1 KGHSH and CDR2 LQKENI. This CDR3 is 15 amino acids long. The CDR3 is CASSPLAGEDYEQYF. The CDR3 DNA reads as TGTGCCAGCTCACCCCTAGCGGGAGAGGACTACGAGCAGTACTTC.

The rearrangement uses TRBV2 and TRBJ2-4, with 7 bases aligning to TRBD1. The CDR3 length is 16 residues. Germline trimming cut 2 bases from V and 1 base from J; bases unmatched to any gene: 5. Germline lookup yields CDR1 SNHLY and CDR2 FYNNEI. The CDR3 DNA follows: TGTGCCAGCAGTGAAAGGGGGCGATCGGCCAAAAACATTCAGTACTTC. The encoded protein is CASSERGRSAKNIQYF. The full variable domain, with the rest looked up from reference TRBV2 and TRBJ2-4, is EPEVTQTPSHQVTQMGQEVILRCVPISNHLYFYWYRQILGQKVEFLVSFYNNEISEKSEIFDDQFSVERPDGSNFTLKIRSTKLEDSAMYFCASSERGRSAKNIQYFGAGTRLSVL.

This clonotype was counted only a few times. J is TRBJ1-2 and V is TRBV7-2; the D gene is possibly TRBD1 (6 bases). This CDR3 spans 14 amino acids. The V end lost 5 bases, the J end lost 8 bases, and 18 bases lay between the germline ends. Germline CDR1 SGHTA, CDR2 FQGNSA. In DNA, the CDR3 is TGTGCCAGCAGCCCGAAAGGGGGGACGGAGGGCTACACCTTC. Translation gives CASSPKGGTEGYTF.

This clonotype appeared a few times. The chain combines TRBV29-1 with TRBJ2-1, with 8 bases lining up with TRBD2. V was clipped by 4 bases and J by 5 bases; unmatched bases: 7. CDR1 is SQVTM, CDR2 ANQGSEA, per germline. The CDR3 covers 14 residues. The CDR3 loop is CSVVGLAGHNEQFF. The CDR3, as DNA: TGCAGCGTTGTTGGCCTAGCGGGCCACAATGAGCAGTTCTTC.

The rearrangement uses TRBV21-1 and TRBJ2-1; the D call in the table, TRBD1, was not verified against the DNA. TRBV21-1 constitutes a pseudogene. CDR3 length equals 14 residues. The DNA of the CDR3 is TGTGCCAGCAGCAATATGGGCAGGGATAGAGAGCAGTTCTTC. Translation gives CASSNMGRDREQFF.

This sequence joins TRBV27 and TRBJ2-1; D gene ambiguous. The CDR3 extends over 16 amino acids. V shed 6 bases and J shed 5 bases, with 20 bases lying between them. CDR1 MNHEY and CDR2 SMNVEV come from the germline V gene (reference sequence). DNA of the CDR3: TGTGCCAGCAGCCTTTGGGTGGGATCTTTGAACAATGAGCAGTTCTTC. Translation gives CASSLWVGSLNNEQFF.

V usage is TRBV11-2 and J usage is TRBJ2-3; D gene ambiguous. V lost 1 base and J 7 bases, leaving 6 bases between the germline ends. Germline V gene sequence: CDR1 SGHAT, CDR2 FQNNGV. The CDR3 is made up of 12 amino acids. The CDR3 coding sequence is TGTGCCAGCAGCTTAGGATACCATACGCAGTATTTT. Protein product: CASSLGYHTQYF.